This T cell receptor (beta chain) was captured in a study of shared clonotypes between healthy human individuals. V was clipped by 8 bases and J by 2 bases, with 12 bases between them. The CDR3 is made up of 14 amino acids. Germline CDR1 is SNHLY and CDR2 is FYNNEI. Overall study results and limits: Sampling was confined to blood; repertoires within tissues likely differ. Richness estimates generally favored naive over memory subsets.

Sequenced by immunoSEQ multiplex PCR; TCRdb stores in-frame clones only, minus some. The sample has 1.5 million to 1.9 million clones; approximately 98% are singletons. Comment on this clone: The antigen remains undetermined.

This TCR was sampled from a man between 25 and 39 years old in good health. The sequencing input was naive CD4+ T cells sorted from blood. Subset described: CD45RA+ positively selected. This chain joins TRBV2 and TRBJ2-2; D not resolved. This CDR3 is CASLGRVNTGELFF. For the CDR3, the DNA is TGTGCCAGCCTCGGTCGGGTCAACACCGGGGAGCTGTTTTTT.